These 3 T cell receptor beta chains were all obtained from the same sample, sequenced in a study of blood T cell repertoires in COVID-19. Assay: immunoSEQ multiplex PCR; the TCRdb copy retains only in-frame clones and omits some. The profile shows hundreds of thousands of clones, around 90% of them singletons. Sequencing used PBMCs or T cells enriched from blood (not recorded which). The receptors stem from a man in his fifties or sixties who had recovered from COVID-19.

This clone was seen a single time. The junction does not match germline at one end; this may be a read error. The chain's CDR3 is CASSEPYRPMF. CDR3 nucleotides: TGTGCCAGCAGTGAACCTTACAGACCGATGTTC. The rearrangement uses TRBV6-1 and TRBJ1-2; no reliable D call. CDR1 and CDR2 from the germline V gene are MNHNS and SASEGT. There are 11 residues in the CDR3.

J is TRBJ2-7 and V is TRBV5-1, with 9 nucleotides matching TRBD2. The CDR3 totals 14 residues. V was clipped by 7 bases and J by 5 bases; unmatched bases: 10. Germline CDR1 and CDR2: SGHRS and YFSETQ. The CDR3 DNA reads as TGCGCCAGCTTTACGCGGGAGGGATCCCACGAGCAGTACTTC. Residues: CASFTREGSHEQYF.

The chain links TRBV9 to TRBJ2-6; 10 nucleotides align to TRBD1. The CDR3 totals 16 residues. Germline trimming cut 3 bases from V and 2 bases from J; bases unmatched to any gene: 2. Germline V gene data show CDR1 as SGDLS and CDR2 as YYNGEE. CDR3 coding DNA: TGTGCCAGCAGCGCGACAGGGGGCCCTGGGGCCAACGTCCTGACTTTC. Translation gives CASSATGGPGANVLTF.